This T cell receptor beta chain stems from a study of cytomegalovirus exposure and HLA in healthy donors. Concerning this clone itself: Its antigen is as yet unknown.

Study outcomes and limitations: Reportedly, cytomegalovirus status was diagnosed with high sensitivity and specificity. Later analysis identified several of the most significant clusters that appeared linked to common viral pathogens. A few chains tied to CMV proved CMV antigen-specific in vitro. Analyses of presence/absence relied on an assumption of roughly uniform sequencing depth across donors.

PCR primers comprised 60 Vbeta and 13 Jbeta primers. The data were produced by immunoSEQ multiplex PCR, yet TCRdb's version contains in-frame clones alone and is incomplete. The profile shows 210,000 or so clones, 80% to 90% of them singletons. The sequenced material came from PBMCs. This clonotype originated in a young woman in good health and CMV-seronegative.

CDR3 residues: CASSLKGGSTDEQFF. DNA for the CDR3: TGTGCCAGCAGCTTAAAGGGCGGGAGTACAGATGAGCAGTTCTTC. J is TRBJ2-1 and V is TRBV7-2; 7 nucleotides agree with TRBD2. Germline lookup yields CDR1 SGHTA and CDR2 FQGNSA. With 2 bases clipped from V and 8 bases from J, the junction kept 9 bases outside the gene matches. The CDR3 loop spans 15 amino acids.